These 16 T cell receptor beta chains were sequenced from one sample in a study of PD-1 blockade in classical Hodgkin lymphoma. Time point noted: newly diagnosed, previously untreated cHL patient sample. Using immunoSEQ multiplex PCR, the repertoire was profiled, and TCRdb retains in-frame clones only, with some absent. The data hold tens of thousands of clones, with 93% observed a single time. Sequenced input: peripheral blood mononuclear cells (PBMCs). These TCRs come from a human donor with classical Hodgkin lymphoma.

The V call is TRBV6-1, the J call TRBJ1-2; D unresolved. The V end was cut by 8 bases, the J end by 4 bases, with 14 bases between. Germline V gene data show CDR1 as MNHNS and CDR2 as SASEGT. The CDR3 length is 13 residues. The CDR3 nucleotides are TGTGCCAGCTCTTTCCCTTTAACCTATGGCTACACCTTC. This sequence encodes CASSFPLTYGYTF.

This chain uses TRBV11-2 with TRBJ2-5; 12 bases map to TRBD1. Germline CDR1 reads SGHAT; CDR2 reads FQNNGV. With 5 bases clipped from V and 7 bases from J, the junction kept 14 bases outside the gene matches. This CDR3 is built from 17 residues. CDR3 DNA: TGTGCCAGCAGCGGACGCAACCGGGACAGGGGGCGCAGGACCCAGTACTTC. Its translation: CASSGRNRDRGRRTQYF. Combining the CDR3 with reference TRBV11-2 and TRBJ2-5 gives the whole variable domain EAGVAQSPRYKIIEKRQSVAFWCNPISGHATLYWYQQILGQGPKLLIQFQNNGVVDDSQLPKDRFSAERLKGVDSTLKIQPAKLEDSAVYLCASSGRNRDRGRRTQYFGPGTRLLVL.

The genes are TRBV21-1 and TRBJ1-5; the DNA was not used to check the table's D call, TRBD1. TRBV21-1 is a pseudogene. The CDR3 runs to 16 residues. This CDR3 reads CASSHRARLSNQPQHF. The CDR3 nucleotides read TGTGCCAGCAGCCACAGGGCCCGACTTAGCAATCAGCCCCAGCATTTT.

This chain joins TRBV29-1 and TRBJ2-1, with TRBD2 identical over 10 bases. The germline gives CDR1 SQVTM, CDR2 ANQGSEA. V trimming: 7 bases; J trimming: 4 bases; junction bases outside the gene matches: 10. The CDR3 covers 15 residues. The CDR3, as DNA: TGCAGCGCTCCGACTAGCGGGTATACTTACAATGAGCAGTTCTTC. Translation gives CSAPTSGYTYNEQFF.

The V call is TRBV27, the J call TRBJ1-1; weak D call: TRBD1 (5 bases). Trimming stripped 3 bases from V and 2 bases from J, with 10 bases between. The germline V gene has CDR1 MNHEY and CDR2 SMNVEV (reference sequence). CDR3 length equals 14 residues. The CDR3 nucleotides are TGTGCCAGCAGTTTCTTAGGGGCTAACACTGAAGCTTTCTTT. Amino acid sequence: CASSFLGANTEAFF.

The chain uses TRBV5-1 and TRBJ2-7, with D possibly being TRBD1 (6 bases). CDR1 and CDR2 from the germline V gene are SGHRS and YFSETQ. The CDR3 covers 14 residues. V dropped 0 bases and J dropped 1 base, with 8 bases sitting between them. CDR3 residues: CASSLVGQSYEQYF. CDR3 nucleotide sequence: TGCGCCAGCAGCTTGGTCGGACAGTCCTACGAGCAGTACTTC.

The table lists this clone with a count of one. The chain employs TRBV2 and TRBJ2-7, with 7 bases identical to TRBD1. Germline CDR1 is SNHLY and CDR2 is FYNNEI. V shed 9 bases, J shed 3 bases, and the junction held 8 bases outside the gene matches. This CDR3 comprises 13 residues. The CDR3 reads CASNRDRLYEQYF. The DNA of the CDR3 is TGTGCCAGTAACCGGGACAGACTCTACGAGCAGTACTTC. The full variable domain, its missing parts supplied by reference TRBV2 and TRBJ2-7, is EPEVTQTPSHQVTQMGQEVILRCVPISNHLYFYWYRQILGQKVEFLVSFYNNEISEKSEIFDDQFSVERPDGSNFTLKIRSTKLEDSAMYFCASNRDRLYEQYFGPGTRLTVT.

This chain uses TRBV30 with TRBJ2-1; the D is unclear. Germline CDR1 is GTSNPN and CDR2 is SVGIG (reference sequence). This CDR3 comprises 11 residues. The V and J ends lost 3 bases and 6 bases respectively, with 6 bases between them. The CDR3 protein is CAWSPFNEQFF. The CDR3 DNA sequence: TGTGCCTGGAGCCCCTTCAATGAGCAGTTCTTC. The full variable domain, with the rest looked up from reference TRBV30 and TRBJ2-1, is SQTIHQWPATLVQPVGSPLSLECTVEGTSNPNLYWYRQAAGRGLQLLFYSVGIGQISSEVPQNLSASRPQDRQFILSSKKLLLSDSGFYLCAWSPFNEQFFGPGTRLTVL.

The chain is built from TRBV19 and TRBJ2-1; tentatively, D is TRBD1 (5 bases). Germline CDR1 and CDR2: LNHDA and SQIVND (reference sequence). The V end was cut by 3 bases, the J end by 6 bases, with 9 bases between. The CDR3 is made up of 13 amino acids. CDR3 bases: TGTGCCAGTAGTATCAGGGTTTCCAATGAGCAGTTCTTC. Its protein product is CASSIRVSNEQFF.

On this clone: One end of the junction does not line up with germline, which may come from a read error. Within the sample, other DNA sequences also encode this same CDR3. The chain recombines TRBV6-6 with TRBJ2-5; 7 positions match TRBD1. The germline CDR1 and CDR2 sequences are MNHNY and SVGAGI (reference sequence). CDR3 length: 14 residues. This chain's CDR3 is CASSYITGALAQYF. The CDR3 nucleotides read TGCGCCAGCAGTTACATCACAGGGGCACTTGCCCAGTACTTC.

This clone has a single count. The chain uses TRBV9 and TRBJ1-1; D not resolved. The CDR3 totals 15 residues. V was shortened by 5 bases and J by 0 bases, with 14 bases between the two germline ends. The germline V gene encodes CDR1 SGDLS and CDR2 YYNGEE. CDR3 coding DNA: TGTGCCAGCAGTGCCGGTCTGGAGGTGAACACTGAAGCTTTCTTT. This sequence encodes CASSAGLEVNTEAFF.

The chain's CDR3 is CASSQQDRADQPQHF. For the CDR3, the DNA is TGCGCCAGCAGCCAACAAGACAGGGCGGATCAGCCCCAGCATTTT. The chain carries TRBV4-1 and TRBJ1-5, with 7 bases that match TRBD1. V was pared by 2 bases and J by 5 bases, with 6 bases of the junction left unmatched. CDR1 is MGHRA, CDR2 YSYEKL, per germline. The CDR3 loop spans 15 amino acids.

V usage is TRBV6-6 and J usage is TRBJ1-2; D is undetermined. In germline, CDR1 is MNHNY, CDR2 SVGAGI (reference sequence). The length of the CDR3 is 12 residues. The V gene lost 9 bases and the J gene lost 4 bases, with 12 bases spanning the gap. The CDR3 DNA sequence: TGTGCCAGTGCGGTTTTGACCTATGGCTACACCTTC. This codes for CASAVLTYGYTF.

The V and J genes are TRBV6-6 and TRBJ2-3; 7 bases are shared with TRBD1. Germline lookup yields CDR1 MNHNY and CDR2 SVGAGI (reference sequence). The CDR3 contains 15 residues. The ends lost 5 bases at V and 1 base at J; junction bases unmatched: 6. The CDR3, as DNA: TGTGCCAGCAGTCACACAGGGGTTGGCACAGATACGCAGTATTTT. Protein product: CASSHTGVGTDTQYF.

The V call is TRBV5-1, the J call TRBJ2-1, with TRBD2 identical over 12 bases. Germline V gene sequence: CDR1 SGHRS, CDR2 YFSETQ. The CDR3 totals 19 residues. V shed 4 bases and J 6 bases; nucleotides not matched to a gene: 17. The CDR3 sequence is CASSLFLAGGPRQGNEQFF. The CDR3 DNA sequence: TGCGCCAGCAGCCTTTTCCTAGCGGGGGGGCCGCGTCAAGGCAATGAGCAGTTCTTC.

V and J are TRBV19 and TRBJ1-1; D gene unclear. The V end was cut by 1 base, the J end by 1 base, with 7 bases between. Germline assignment: CDR1 LNHDA and CDR2 SQIVND (reference sequence). The CDR3 loop spans 14 amino acids. CDR3 in amino acids: CASSIGLPNTEAFF. CDR3 nucleotides: TGTGCCAGTAGTATAGGCTTGCCGAACACTGAAGCTTTCTTT.